The T cell receptor (beta chain) described here comes from a study of blood T cell repertoires in COVID-19. Study-wide background: There were acute and convalescent COVID-19 samples, and they came from the United States, Italy and Spain. Nucleic acid was either cDNA or gDNA, and it came from T cells, B-cell-depleted T cells, or PBMCs.

Original methodology: Estimated nucleated cell counts came from reference gene primer amplification. Repertoires were generated with immunoSEQ multiplex PCR, while TCRdb's copy carries only in-frame clones and drops some. V and J calls and clone size come straight from that table; D and trimming were deduced from the DNA. The sample shows about 300,000 clones, roughly nine tenths of them seen only once. All enrollees were about 18 to 90 years old and from 24 US areas. This clone was picked up a small number of times. Specimen: PBMCs or T cells enriched from blood (not recorded which). The clonotype originates from a woman aged 30 to 39 who had recovered from COVID-19.

The CDR3 sequence: CASSRDNANTIYF. The CDR3 DNA follows: TGTGCCAGCAGCCGGGACAACGCAAACACCATATATTTT. This chain connects TRBV7-8 to TRBJ1-3, with a tentative D call TRBD1 (6 bases). Trimming shortened V by 5 bases and J by 6 bases, and 11 bases separated the two germline ends. From germline, CDR1 is SGHVS and CDR2 FQNEAQ. The CDR3 has 13 residues.